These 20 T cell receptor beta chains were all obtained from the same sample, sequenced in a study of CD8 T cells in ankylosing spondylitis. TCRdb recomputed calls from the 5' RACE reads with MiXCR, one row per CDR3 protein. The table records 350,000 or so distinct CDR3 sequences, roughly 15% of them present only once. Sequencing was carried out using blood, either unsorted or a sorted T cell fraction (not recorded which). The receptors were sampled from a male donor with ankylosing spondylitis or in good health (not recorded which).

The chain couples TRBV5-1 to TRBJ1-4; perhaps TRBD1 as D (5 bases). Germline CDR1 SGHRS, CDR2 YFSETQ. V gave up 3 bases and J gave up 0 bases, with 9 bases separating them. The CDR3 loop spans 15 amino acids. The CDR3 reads CASSSGTATNEKLFF. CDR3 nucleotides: TGCGCCAGCAGCTCCGGGACGGCAACTAATGAAAAACTGTTTTTT. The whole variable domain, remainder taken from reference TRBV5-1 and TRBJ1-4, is KAGVTQTPRYLIKTRGQQVTLSCSPISGHRSVSWYQQTPGQGLQFLFEYFSETQRNKGNFPGRFSGRQFSNSRSEMNVSTLELGDSALYLCASSSGTATNEKLFFGSGTQLSVL.

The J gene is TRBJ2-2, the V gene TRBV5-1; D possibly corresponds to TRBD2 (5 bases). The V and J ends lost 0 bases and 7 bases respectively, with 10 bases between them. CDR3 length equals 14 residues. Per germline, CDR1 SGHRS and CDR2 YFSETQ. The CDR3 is CASSLDNSGGELFF. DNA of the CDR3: TGCGCCAGCAGCTTGGATAACAGCGGCGGGGAGCTGTTTTTT. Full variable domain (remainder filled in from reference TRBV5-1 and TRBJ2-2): KAGVTQTPRYLIKTRGQQVTLSCSPISGHRSVSWYQQTPGQGLQFLFEYFSETQRNKGNFPGRFSGRQFSNSRSEMNVSTLELGDSALYLCASSLDNSGGELFFGEGSRLTVL.

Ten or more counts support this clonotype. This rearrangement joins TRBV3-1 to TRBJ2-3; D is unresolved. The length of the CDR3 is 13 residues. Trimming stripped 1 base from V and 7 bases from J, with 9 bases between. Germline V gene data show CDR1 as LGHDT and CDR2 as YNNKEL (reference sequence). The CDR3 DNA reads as TGTGCCAGCAGCCAAGCCTCAGTGAATACGCAGTATTTT. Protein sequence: CASSQASVNTQYF.

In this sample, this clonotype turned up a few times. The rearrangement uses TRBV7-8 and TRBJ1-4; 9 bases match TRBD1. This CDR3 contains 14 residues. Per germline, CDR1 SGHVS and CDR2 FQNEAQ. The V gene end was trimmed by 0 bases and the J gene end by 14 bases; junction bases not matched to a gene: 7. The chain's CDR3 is CASSLAGQGRGLFF. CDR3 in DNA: TGTGCCAGCAGCTTAGCGGGACAGGGCCGAGGGCTGTTTTTT.

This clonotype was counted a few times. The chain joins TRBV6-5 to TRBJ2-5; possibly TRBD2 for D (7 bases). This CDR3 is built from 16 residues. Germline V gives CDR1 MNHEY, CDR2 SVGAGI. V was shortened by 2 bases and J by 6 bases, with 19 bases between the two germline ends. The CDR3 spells CASSYPGGGGKKTQYF. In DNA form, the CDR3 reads TGTGCCAGCAGTTACCCCGGAGGGGGGGGCAAAAAGACCCAGTACTTC.

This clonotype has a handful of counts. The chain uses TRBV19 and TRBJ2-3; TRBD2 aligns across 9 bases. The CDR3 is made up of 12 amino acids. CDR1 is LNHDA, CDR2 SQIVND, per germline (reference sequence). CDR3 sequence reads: CGGTSSSDTQYF. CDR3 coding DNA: TGTGGGGGGACTAGCAGTTCAGATACGCAGTATTTT.

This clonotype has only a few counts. CDR3 bases: TGCGCCAGTAATGACCCTAACAGGGGAGGCACAGATACGCAGTATTTT. It specifies CASNDPNRGGTDTQYF. V usage is TRBV5-1 and J usage is TRBJ2-3, with 7 bases aligning to TRBD1. CDR3 length: 16 amino acids. The germline CDR1 and CDR2 sequences are SGHRS and YFSETQ. V lost 8 bases to trimming and J lost 1 base; unmatched junction nucleotides: 13.

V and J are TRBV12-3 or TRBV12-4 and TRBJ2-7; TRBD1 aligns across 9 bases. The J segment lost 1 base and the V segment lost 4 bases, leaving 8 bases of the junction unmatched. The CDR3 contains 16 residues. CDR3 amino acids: CASSWGGTGRSYEQYF. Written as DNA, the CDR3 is TGTGCCAGCAGTTGGGGGGGGACAGGGAGATCCTACGAGCAGTACTTC.

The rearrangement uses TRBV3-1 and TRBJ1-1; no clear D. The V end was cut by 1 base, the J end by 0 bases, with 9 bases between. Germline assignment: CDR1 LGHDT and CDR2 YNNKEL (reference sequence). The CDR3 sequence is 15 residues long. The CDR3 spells CASSQGPGVNTEAFF. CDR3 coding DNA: TGTGCCAGCAGCCAAGGCCCCGGGGTGAACACTGAAGCTTTCTTT.

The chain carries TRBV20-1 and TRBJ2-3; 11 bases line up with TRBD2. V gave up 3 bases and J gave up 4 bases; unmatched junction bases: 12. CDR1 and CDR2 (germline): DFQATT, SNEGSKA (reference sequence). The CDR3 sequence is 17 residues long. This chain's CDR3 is CSASLRIAGGGADTQYF. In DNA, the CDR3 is TGCAGTGCTAGCCTCCGAATAGCGGGGGGGGGGGCAGATACGCAGTATTTT.

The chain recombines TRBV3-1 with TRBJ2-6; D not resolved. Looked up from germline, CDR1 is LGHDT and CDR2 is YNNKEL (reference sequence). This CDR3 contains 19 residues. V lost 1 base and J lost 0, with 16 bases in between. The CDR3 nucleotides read TGTGCCAGCAGCCAAGTAAGACGAGCCGTTTACTCTGGGGCCAACGTCCTGACTTTC. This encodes CASSQVRRAVYSGANVLTF.

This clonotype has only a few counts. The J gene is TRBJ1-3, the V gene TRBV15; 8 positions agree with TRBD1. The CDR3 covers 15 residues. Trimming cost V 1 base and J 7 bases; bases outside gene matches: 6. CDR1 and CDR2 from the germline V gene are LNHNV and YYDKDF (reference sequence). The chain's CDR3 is CATSRAGTGGNTIYF. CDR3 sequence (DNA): TGTGCCACCAGCAGAGCCGGGACAGGCGGGAACACCATATATTTT.

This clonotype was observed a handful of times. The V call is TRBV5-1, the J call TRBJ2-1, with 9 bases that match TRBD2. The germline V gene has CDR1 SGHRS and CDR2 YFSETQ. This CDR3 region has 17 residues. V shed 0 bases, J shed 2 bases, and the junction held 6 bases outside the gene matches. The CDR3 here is CASSLAGAGGAYNEQFF. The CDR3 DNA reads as TGCGCCAGCAGCTTGGCCGGAGCGGGGGGAGCCTACAATGAGCAGTTCTTC.

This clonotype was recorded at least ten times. CDR3 nucleotides: TGCAGCGTTATTAGCGCAGGGGCCTACAATGAGCAGTTCTTC. Its protein product is CSVISAGAYNEQFF. The V call is TRBV29-1, the J call TRBJ2-1, with a possible D match to TRBD1 (6 bases). The CDR3 covers 14 residues. Per the germline V gene, CDR1 is SQVTM and CDR2 is ANQGSEA. Trimming took off 5 bases at V and 2 bases at J, with 13 bases between the two ends.

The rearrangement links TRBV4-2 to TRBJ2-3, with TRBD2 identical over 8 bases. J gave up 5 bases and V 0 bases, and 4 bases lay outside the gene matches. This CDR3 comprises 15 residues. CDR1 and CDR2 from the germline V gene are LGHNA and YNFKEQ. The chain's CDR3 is CASSQDGRAEDTQYF. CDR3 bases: TGTGCCAGCAGCCAAGACGGGAGGGCCGAAGATACGCAGTATTTT.

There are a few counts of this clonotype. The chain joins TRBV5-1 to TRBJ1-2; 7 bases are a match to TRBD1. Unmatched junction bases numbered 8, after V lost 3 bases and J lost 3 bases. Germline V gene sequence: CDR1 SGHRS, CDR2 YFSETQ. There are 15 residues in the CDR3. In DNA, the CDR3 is TGCGCCAGCAGCTCCGAGGACAGGTCCCACTATGGCTACACCTTC. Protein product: CASSSEDRSHYGYTF.

DNA for the CDR3: TGTGCCAGCAGTTACTCTCGGCAGGGGGTTACCGGGGAGCTGTTTTTT. This gives the protein CASSYSRQGVTGELFF. The gene calls are TRBV6-2 or TRBV6-3 and TRBJ2-2, with 7 bases aligning to TRBD1. The germline V gene has CDR1 MNHEY and CDR2 SVGEGT. J was trimmed by 5 bases and V by 0 bases; bases with no gene match: 6. The CDR3 extends over 16 amino acids.

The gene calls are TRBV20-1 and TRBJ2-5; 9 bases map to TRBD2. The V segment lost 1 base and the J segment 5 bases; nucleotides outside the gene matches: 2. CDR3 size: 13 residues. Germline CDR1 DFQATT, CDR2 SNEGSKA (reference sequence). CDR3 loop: CSARVAGVETQYF. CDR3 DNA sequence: TGCAGTGCTAGAGTAGCGGGGGTTGAGACCCAGTACTTC.

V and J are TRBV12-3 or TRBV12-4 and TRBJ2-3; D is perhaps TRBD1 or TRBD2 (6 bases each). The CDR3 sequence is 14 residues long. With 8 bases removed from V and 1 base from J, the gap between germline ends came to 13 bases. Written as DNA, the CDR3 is TGTGCCAGCTCGCAAAGGGGGGGCACAGATACGCAGTATTTT. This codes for CASSQRGGTDTQYF.

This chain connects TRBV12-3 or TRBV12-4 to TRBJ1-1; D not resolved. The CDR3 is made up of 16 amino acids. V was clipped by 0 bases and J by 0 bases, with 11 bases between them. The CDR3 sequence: CASSLAPAGVNTEAFF. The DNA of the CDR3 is TGTGCCAGCAGTTTAGCCCCCGCCGGGGTGAACACTGAAGCTTTCTTT.